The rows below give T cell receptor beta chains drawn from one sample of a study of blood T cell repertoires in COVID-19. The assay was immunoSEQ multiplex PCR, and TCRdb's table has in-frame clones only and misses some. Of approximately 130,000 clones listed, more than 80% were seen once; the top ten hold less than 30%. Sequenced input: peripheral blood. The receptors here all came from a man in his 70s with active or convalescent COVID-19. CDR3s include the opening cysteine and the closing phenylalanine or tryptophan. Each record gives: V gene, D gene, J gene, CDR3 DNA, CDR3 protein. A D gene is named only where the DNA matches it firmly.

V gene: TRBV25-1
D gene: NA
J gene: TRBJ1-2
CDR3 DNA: TGTGCCAGCAGTACCGGAGACCGCTATGGCTACACCTTC
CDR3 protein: CASSTGDRYGYTF

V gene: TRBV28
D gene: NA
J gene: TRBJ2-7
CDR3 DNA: TGTGCCAGCAGTTTACCGGCGGGCTCCTACGAGCAGTACTTC
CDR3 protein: CASSLPAGSYEQYF

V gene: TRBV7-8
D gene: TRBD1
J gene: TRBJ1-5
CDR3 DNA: TGTGCCAGCAGCCGGGACAGGGGGGATCAGCCCCAGCATTTT
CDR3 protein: CASSRDRGDQPQHF

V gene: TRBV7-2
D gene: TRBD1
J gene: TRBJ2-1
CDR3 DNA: TGTGCCAGCAGCCGGACAGGGGGCAATAATGAGCAGTTCTTC
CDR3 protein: CASSRTGGNNEQFF

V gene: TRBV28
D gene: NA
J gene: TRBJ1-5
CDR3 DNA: TGTGCCAGCAGTCTCTCAGGGCCCAATCAGCCCCAGCATTTT
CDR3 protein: CASSLSGPNQPQHF

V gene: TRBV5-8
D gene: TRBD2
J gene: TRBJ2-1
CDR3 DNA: TGTGCCAGCAGCTTACTAGCGGGAGTAGGCAATGAGCAGTTCTTC
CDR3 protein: CASSLLAGVGNEQFF

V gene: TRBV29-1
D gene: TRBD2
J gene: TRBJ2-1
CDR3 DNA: TGCAGCGTTGAAGACCCTAGCGGGAGACCCTACAATGAGCAGTTCTTC
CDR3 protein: CSVEDPSGRPYNEQFF

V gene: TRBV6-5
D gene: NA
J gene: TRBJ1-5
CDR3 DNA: TGTGCCAGCAGCCTGGACACAGTGGGCAATCAGCCCCAGCATTTT
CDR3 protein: CASSLDTVGNQPQHF

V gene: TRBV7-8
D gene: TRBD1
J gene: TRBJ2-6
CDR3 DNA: TGTGCCAGCAGCTTAAGGGACAGGAAAAAAGCTCTACCCTCTGGGGCCAACGTCCTGACTTTC
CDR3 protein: CASSLRDRKKALPSGANVLTF

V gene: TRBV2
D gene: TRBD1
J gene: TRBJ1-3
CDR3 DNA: TGTGCCAGCAGTACGGACAGGCTAGGAAACACCATATATTTT
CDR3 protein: CASSTDRLGNTIYF

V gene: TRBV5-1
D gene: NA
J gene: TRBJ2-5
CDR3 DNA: TGCGCCAGCCGGACTTCCCAAGAGACCCAGTACTTC
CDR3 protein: CASRTSQETQYF

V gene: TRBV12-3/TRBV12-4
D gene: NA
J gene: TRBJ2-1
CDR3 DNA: TGTGCCAGCAGCTCGGGGAGACAGCAGTTCTTC
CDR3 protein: CASSSGRQQFF

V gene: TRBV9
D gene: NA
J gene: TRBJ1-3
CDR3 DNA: TGTGCCAGCAGCGCCCAGGTCTCTGGAAACACCATATATTTT
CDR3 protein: CASSAQVSGNTIYF

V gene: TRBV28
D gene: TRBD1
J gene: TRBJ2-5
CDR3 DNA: TGTGCCAGCAGTTCGCTCGACAGGGAAGAGACCCAGTACTTC
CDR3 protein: CASSSLDREETQYF

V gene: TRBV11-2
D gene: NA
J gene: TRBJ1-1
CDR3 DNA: TGTGCCAGCAGCTTAGCGGTCCGTACGAACACTGAAGCTTTCTTT
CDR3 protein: CASSLAVRTNTEAFF

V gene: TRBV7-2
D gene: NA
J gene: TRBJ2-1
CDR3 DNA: TGTGCCCGCAGCGTAGGGGGGGGGCTCAATGAGCAGTTCTTC
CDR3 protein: CARSVGGGLNEQFF

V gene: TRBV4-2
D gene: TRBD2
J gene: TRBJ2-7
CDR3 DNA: TGTGCCAGCAGCCAAGGACTAGCGGGAGTCGGCGAGCAGTACTTC
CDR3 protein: CASSQGLAGVGEQYF

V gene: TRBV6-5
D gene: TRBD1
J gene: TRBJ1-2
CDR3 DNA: TGTGCCAGCAGCCGTCCGGGACAGGCAACGGGTGGCTACACCTTC
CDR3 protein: CASSRPGQATGGYTF

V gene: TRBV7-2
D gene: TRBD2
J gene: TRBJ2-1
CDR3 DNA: TGTGCCAGCAGCTTAGGGACTAGCGGATTCCACAATGAGCAGTTCTTC
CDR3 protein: CASSLGTSGFHNEQFF

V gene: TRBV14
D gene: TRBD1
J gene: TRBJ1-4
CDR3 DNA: TGTGCCAGCAGCCAAACGGCAGGGGGCTTTACAACTAATGAAAAACTGTTTTTT
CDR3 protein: CASSQTAGGFTTNEKLFF

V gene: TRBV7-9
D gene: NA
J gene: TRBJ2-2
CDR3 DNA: TGTGCCAGCAGCTTCCGAGGGTCCCCCGGGGAGCTGTTTTTT
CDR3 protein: CASSFRGSPGELFF

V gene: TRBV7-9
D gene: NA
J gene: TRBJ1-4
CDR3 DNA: TGTGCCAGCAGAGCGGGGCACTCAACTAATGAAAAACTGTTTTTT
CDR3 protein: CASRAGHSTNEKLFF

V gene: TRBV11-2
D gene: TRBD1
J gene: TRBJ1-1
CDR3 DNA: TGTGCCAGCAGGAAGTTACAGGGGGGGGACACTGAAGCTTTCTTT
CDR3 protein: CASRKLQGGDTEAFF

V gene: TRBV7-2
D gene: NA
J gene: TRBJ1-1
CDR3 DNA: TGTGCCAGCAGCTTAGGGGACATTTTTCGCGTATACACTGAAGCTTTCTTT
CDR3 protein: CASSLGDIFRVYTEAFF

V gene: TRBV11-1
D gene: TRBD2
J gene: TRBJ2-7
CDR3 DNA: TGTGCCAGCAGCTTAACTAGCGGGAGGGTCTCCTACGAGCAGTACTTC
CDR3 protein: CASSLTSGRVSYEQYF

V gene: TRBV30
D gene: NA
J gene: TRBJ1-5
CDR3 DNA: TGTGCCTGGAGTGACCCATCTCTAGGCAATCAGCCCCAGCATTTT
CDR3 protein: CAWSDPSLGNQPQHF

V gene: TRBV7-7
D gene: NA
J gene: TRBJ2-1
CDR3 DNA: TGTGCTAGCAGCTTAGCGGAGGGACTTAACAATGAGCAGTTCTTC
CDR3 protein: CASSLAEGLNNEQFF

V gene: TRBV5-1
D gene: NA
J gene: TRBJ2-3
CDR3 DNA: TGCGCCAGCAGCTTGTTAGGGGGAGCCACAGATACGCAGTATTTT
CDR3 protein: CASSLLGGATDTQYF